This entry lists 23 T cell receptor beta chains sequenced from one sample in a study of STAT5B mutations in CD4+ large granular lymphocyte leukemia. Sequencing was performed with immunoSEQ multiplex PCR; in TCRdb, only in-frame clones are kept and a portion is missing. The sample includes approximately 35,000 clones, just over 75% of them seen just once. Sample: CD4+ T cells from blood buffy coats. These receptors originate from a human donor in good health.

The V gene is TRBV6-6, the J gene TRBJ2-4; D may match TRBD1 or TRBD2 (6 bases each). CDR3 length: 15 amino acids. The V gene lost 6 bases and the J gene lost 6 bases, with 18 bases spanning the gap. In germline, CDR1 is MNHNY, CDR2 SVGAGI (reference sequence). The CDR3, as DNA: TGTGCCAGCAGGGCCGAGGGGGGCTCTGGAAACATTCAGTACTTC. Translation gives CASRAEGGSGNIQYF.

The gene calls are TRBV7-2 and TRBJ2-3; possibly TRBD1 for D (5 bases). The CDR3 totals 15 residues. The V gene's germline CDR1 is SGHTA and CDR2 FQGNSA. The V end was cut by 2 bases, the J end by 4 bases, with 13 bases between. The CDR3 region has the DNA TGTGCCAGCAGCTTAATGCCAGGGAACGCAGATACGCAGTATTTT. This gives the protein CASSLMPGNADTQYF.

The V gene is TRBV27, the J gene TRBJ2-2; 15 positions agree with TRBD2. The trim removed 3 bases at V and 5 bases at J, leaving 13 bases unmatched. CDR1 and CDR2 from the germline V gene are MNHEY and SMNVEV (reference sequence). The CDR3 is 20 residues long. The CDR3 is CASSLTVGLAGGWKTGELFF. The CDR3 DNA sequence: TGTGCCAGCAGTTTGACAGTGGGACTAGCGGGAGGTTGGAAAACCGGGGAGCTGTTTTTT.

The chain uses TRBV27 and TRBJ2-5, with D possibly TRBD1 on 5 matching bases. Germline CDR1 is MNHEY and CDR2 is SMNVEV (reference sequence). V shed 6 bases and J shed 1 base, with 9 bases lying between them. The CDR3 covers 13 residues. The CDR3 spells CASRWGSQETQYF. CDR3 DNA: TGTGCCAGCAGATGGGGCAGCCAAGAGACCCAGTACTTC.

The gene calls are TRBV18 and TRBJ1-1; D gene uncertain. Germline V lookup: CDR1 KGHSH, CDR2 LQKENI. CDR3 length: 13 amino acids. Deletions cut 0 bases from V and 1 base from J, with 3 bases between. The CDR3 reads CASSPPGNTEAFF. DNA for the CDR3: TGTGCCAGCTCACCACCAGGGAACACTGAAGCTTTCTTT.

This clone was detected a few times. This chain connects TRBV18 to TRBJ2-3; TRBD2 aligns across 8 bases. The trim removed 3 bases at V and 1 base at J, leaving 6 bases unmatched. This CDR3 is built from 16 residues. CDR1 is KGHSH and CDR2 is LQKENI in the germline V gene. The CDR3 sequence is CASSPPGTRGTDTQYF. In DNA, the CDR3 is TGTGCCAGCTCACCTCCCGGGACTAGGGGCACAGATACGCAGTATTTT.

Points on this clone: Other nucleotide sequences in the sample specify the same CDR3. This chain uses TRBV7-2 with TRBJ2-2; 9 bases fit TRBD2. V gave up 3 bases and J gave up 1 base; unmatched junction bases: 3. The germline gives CDR1 SGHTA, CDR2 FQGNSA. The CDR3 runs to 16 residues. The CDR3 loop reads CASSLRLAVNTGELFF. CDR3 DNA sequence: TGTGCCAGCAGCTTGAGACTAGCGGTGAACACCGGGGAGCTGTTTTTT.

The chain employs TRBV9 and TRBJ2-5; D is possibly TRBD1 (6 bases). Deletions cut 0 bases from V and 5 bases from J, with 14 bases between. Germline CDR1 reads SGDLS; CDR2 reads YYNGEE. The CDR3 extends over 15 amino acids. CDR3 residues: CASSVDGQSGETQYF. CDR3 nucleotide sequence: TGTGCCAGCAGCGTAGATGGACAGTCGGGTGAGACCCAGTACTTC.

The rearrangement joins TRBV5-1 to TRBJ2-1, with D perhaps TRBD2 (6 bases). The CDR3 is made up of 14 amino acids. The germline V gene encodes CDR1 SGHRS and CDR2 YFSETQ. The germline V and J ends were trimmed by 4 bases and 5 bases, with 13 bases remaining between them. The CDR3 DNA reads TGCGCCAGCAGCGAGGGACTCCCAGACAATGAGCAGTTCTTC. Protein sequence: CASSEGLPDNEQFF.

This chain links TRBV18 with TRBJ1-1, with D perhaps TRBD1 (5 bases). CDR1 and CDR2 from the germline V gene are KGHSH and LQKENI. There are 13 residues in the CDR3. V gave up 5 bases and J gave up 11 bases, with 18 bases separating them. CDR3 sequence reads: CASSAGIPPVAFF. The CDR3, as DNA: TGTGCCAGCTCAGCAGGGATTCCCCCTGTGGCTTTCTTT.

The chain joins TRBV5-1 to TRBJ2-1; D is unclear. Trimming removed 1 base at V and 8 bases at J, with 13 bases between. Per germline, CDR1 SGHRS and CDR2 YFSETQ. The CDR3 contains 14 residues. The CDR3 DNA is TGCGCCAGCAGCTTGTTTCCGCCCTCGGATGAGCAGTTCTTC. It specifies CASSLFPPSDEQFF.

The chain has TRBV7-9 and TRBJ1-1; no definite D call. This CDR3 contains 18 residues. V was pared by 5 bases and J by 0 bases, with 22 bases between. Germline values: CDR1 SEHNR, CDR2 FQNEAQ (reference sequence). CDR3 protein: CASSLPGIAHPMNTEAFF. Here the CDR3 DNA reads TGTGCCAGCAGCCTCCCGGGAATCGCGCATCCCATGAACACTGAAGCTTTCTTT.

The CDR3: CASSRGLAGLISNTGELFF. The CDR3 bases are TGTGCCAGCAGCCGGGGACTAGCGGGGTTAATTTCGAACACCGGGGAGCTGTTTTTT. This chain connects TRBV5-4 to TRBJ2-2; 13 bases agree with TRBD2. V was clipped by 4 bases and J by 0 bases; unmatched bases: 9. This CDR3 has 19 amino acids. Germline CDR1 and CDR2: SGHNT and YYREEE (reference sequence).

V and J are TRBV7-2 and TRBJ2-5; unclear D gene. The CDR3 runs 14 residues. Trimming took off 5 bases at V and 1 base at J, with 11 bases between the two ends. CDR1 is SGHTA, CDR2 FQGNSA, per germline. CDR3 sequence reads: CASSRRFIQETQYF. CDR3 bases: TGTGCCAGCAGCAGACGATTTATCCAAGAGACCCAGTACTTC.

This clone was observed a handful of times. The chain uses TRBV5-6 and TRBJ1-2; D perhaps matches TRBD1 (5 bases). The CDR3 runs 12 residues. Germline-derived CDR1 and CDR2 are SGHDT and YYEEEE. Trimming cost V 5 bases and J 4 bases, with 9 bases left between them. The CDR3 here is CASSDSSYGYTF. The CDR3, as DNA: TGTGCCAGCAGTGACAGCTCCTATGGCTACACCTTC.

This clone came up a few times. The chain couples TRBV6-1 to TRBJ1-1, with D unresolved. The CDR3 has 14 amino acids. Germline lookup yields CDR1 MNHNS and CDR2 SASEGT. Trimming took off 3 bases at V and 2 bases at J, with 10 bases between the two ends. The CDR3 sequence is CASSDHSLNTEAFF. The DNA for the CDR3 is TGTGCCAGCAGTGATCACAGCCTTAACACTGAAGCTTTCTTT.

This clone occurred a few times. This rearrangement joins TRBV9 to TRBJ1-1; D gene ambiguous. This CDR3 contains 14 residues. Germline CDR1 and CDR2: SGDLS and YYNGEE. V was clipped by 4 bases and J by 4 bases, with 14 bases between them. The DNA of the CDR3 is TGTGCCAGCAGCCCTCAGGTACTAGCCACTGAAGCTTTCTTT. Its protein is CASSPQVLATEAFF.

The J gene is TRBJ1-1, the V gene TRBV29-1, with TRBD1 matching over 7 bases. V shed 3 bases, J shed 2 bases, and the junction held 9 bases outside the gene matches. CDR3 length equals 15 residues. The germline V gene encodes CDR1 SQVTM and CDR2 ANQGSEA. The CDR3 protein is CSVDPNRGPNTEAFF. CDR3 sequence (DNA): TGCAGCGTTGATCCAAACAGGGGCCCTAACACTGAAGCTTTCTTT.

The V call is TRBV7-9, the J call TRBJ1-3; D is uncertain. CDR1 is SEHNR and CDR2 is FQNEAQ in the germline V gene (reference sequence). V was trimmed by 3 bases and J by 0 bases, leaving 12 bases between them. The CDR3 consists of 16 residues. The CDR3: CASSFSGTYSGNTIYF. The CDR3 coding sequence is TGTGCCAGCAGCTTTTCTGGAACCTACTCTGGAAACACCATATATTTT.

This clone was observed a handful of times. The rearrangement links TRBV4-2 to TRBJ1-1, with D unresolved. This CDR3 spans 13 amino acids. Germline CDR1 and CDR2: LGHNA and YNFKEQ. Trimming cost V 0 bases and J 2 bases, with 4 bases left between them. CDR3 in amino acids: CASSQDGNTEAFF. The CDR3 bases are TGTGCCAGCAGCCAAGATGGTAACACTGAAGCTTTCTTT.

The CDR3 DNA reads TGTGCCAGCAGCTTACTCGGGACTTCGAACACCGGGGAGCTGTTTTTT. Protein: CASSLLGTSNTGELFF. V gene TRBV7-3 combines with J gene TRBJ2-2; the D gene is possibly TRBD2 (6 bases). The CDR3 is made up of 16 amino acids. Germline V CDR1 and CDR2: SGHTA, FQGTGA. V shed 2 bases and J shed 0 bases, with 10 bases lying between them.

This clone was seen a handful of times. This chain connects TRBV11-3 to TRBJ2-7; 10 positions match TRBD1. Per germline, CDR1 SGHNT and CDR2 YENEEA. The V gene end was trimmed by 4 bases and the J gene end by 0 bases; junction bases not matched to a gene: 6. The CDR3 contains 16 residues. In DNA form, the CDR3 reads TGTGCCAGCAGCTCCGGGACAGGGGTCAGCTCCTACGAGCAGTACTTC. Its protein is CASSSGTGVSSYEQYF.

This rearrangement joins TRBV5-1 to TRBJ2-1; 16 bases are shared with TRBD2. This CDR3 has 17 amino acids. Germline CDR1 SGHRS, CDR2 YFSETQ. Unmatched junction bases numbered 8, after V lost 4 bases and J lost 7 bases. CDR3 coding DNA: TGCGCCAGCAGCCAGGGACTAGCGGGAGGGCCATTTAATGAGCAGTTCTTC. Translating it yields CASSQGLAGGPFNEQFF.